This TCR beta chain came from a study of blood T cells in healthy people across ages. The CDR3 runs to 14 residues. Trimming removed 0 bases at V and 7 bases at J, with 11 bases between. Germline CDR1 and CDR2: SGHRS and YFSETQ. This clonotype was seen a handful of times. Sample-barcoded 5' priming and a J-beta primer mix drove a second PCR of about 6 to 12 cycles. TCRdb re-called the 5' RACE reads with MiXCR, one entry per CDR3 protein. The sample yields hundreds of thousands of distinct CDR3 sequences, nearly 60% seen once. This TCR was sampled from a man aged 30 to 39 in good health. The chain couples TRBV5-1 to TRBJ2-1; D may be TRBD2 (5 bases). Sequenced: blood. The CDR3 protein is CASSLEGWENEQFF. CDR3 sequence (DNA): TGCGCCAGCAGCTTGGAGGGTTGGGAGAATGAGCAGTTCTTC.